This paragraph covers one T cell receptor (beta chain) sequence. The sample belongs to a study of blood T cell repertoires in COVID-19. The wider study: Symptom resolution, clearance, or two negative PCRs marked the recovered donors of Cohort 3.

CDR3 length equals 15 residues. The junction had 4 bases not matched to a gene; V was cut back by 2 bases and J by 0 bases. Germline V lookup: CDR1 SGDLS, CDR2 YYNGEE. Original methodology: Quantification of nucleated cells was approximated via reference gene primer amplification. Libraries were prepared by immunoSEQ multiplex PCR; TCRdb keeps only in-frame clonotypes and omits some of them. From that table come the V and J calls and clone size; the DNA was used to work out D and trimming. The sample holds fewer than 250,000 clones, about nine tenths seen once. Participants were placed into cohorts based on the clinical history they reported.

Sequenced input: PBMCs or T cells enriched from blood (not recorded which). V gene TRBV9 combines with J gene TRBJ2-5, with 7 bases identical to TRBD1. The receptor was isolated from a man between 25 and 39 years old in a cohort exposed to, infected with or recovered from COVID-19 (not recorded which). The CDR3 DNA reads as TGTGCCAGCAGCGTGTCGGGACAGAACCAAGAGACCCAGTACTTC. This sequence encodes CASSVSGQNQETQYF.